This entry concerns a single T cell receptor beta chain. The data belong to a study of T cell responses to AZD1222 COVID-19 vaccine. The V gene lost 5 bases and the J gene lost 8 bases, with 13 bases spanning the gap. Germline V gene sequence: CDR1 SGHAT, CDR2 FQNNGV. The CDR3 extends over 13 amino acids. TCRdb's copy holds only in-frame clones and misses some; the assay was immunoSEQ multiplex PCR. The data contain about 180,000 clones, about 88% of them singletons. The input for sequencing was peripheral blood, taken on day 0 of AZD1222 vaccination. This receptor was obtained from an adult in good health. The chain couples TRBV11-2 to TRBJ2-4; maybe TRBD1 (5 bases). The DNA of the CDR3 is TGTGCCAGCAGCCATGCAGGGTTCGACATTCAGTACTTC. Translation gives CASSHAGFDIQYF.